This TCR beta chain stems from a study of T cells in Graves' hyperthyroidism and ophthalmopathy. This clonotype was observed many times. Its antigen is not known. V shed 3 bases, J shed 5 bases, and the junction held 11 bases outside the gene matches. Germline CDR1 reads KGHSH; CDR2 reads LQKENI. The CDR3 runs 16 residues. Study observations and caveats: With a median lead of approximately six months before onset, the model predicted ophthalmopathy.

Absence of ophthalmopathy progression within 18 months defined stable Graves' hyperthyroidism. Exclusions: uncontrolled infection, other autoimmune disease, pregnancy, lactation. Amplification of TCR beta CDR3 regions was performed using RNA transcripts as template. The primer set for the first-round RT-PCR of the TCR CDR3 was HTBI. TCRdb reprocessed the multiplex PCR reads via MiXCR and lists one record per CDR3 protein. The sample shows roughly 420,000 distinct CDR3 sequences, 15% to 19% of them seen only once. The receptor was derived from a young woman with Graves' hyperthyroidism. Material: blood. This chain links TRBV18 with TRBJ1-1; 8 nucleotides agree with TRBD1. CDR3 sequence reads: CASSPSMDRVTTEAFF. In DNA form, the CDR3 reads TGTGCCAGCTCACCTTCCATGGACAGGGTGACGACTGAAGCTTTCTTT.